A selection of T cell receptor beta chains follows, all from one sample in a study of human CD4 T cells and Enterobacteriaceae. The repertoire was sequenced with immunoSEQ multiplex PCR; TCRdb's copy has only in-frame clones and lacks some. The sample has 850 to 1,200 clones, around 35% seen once. The sample comprised bacteria-reactive CD4+ T cells grown in culture. The source is a human donor in good health. CDR3s include the opening cysteine and the closing phenylalanine or tryptophan. D genes are given only for firm matches. Size tells how often a clone was seen (once, few, many) or the class of an expanded clone, and some rows leave it out.

v_call,d_call,j_call,clone_size,cdr3_aa,cdr3_nt
TRBV6-9,.,TRBJ2-2,.,CASSDGNTGELFF,TGCGCCAGCAGTGACGGGAACACCGGGGAGCTGTTTTTT
TRBV27,.,TRBJ1-5,.,CASSGGQSNQPQHF,TGTGCCAGCAGTGGGGGGCAGAGCAATCAGCCCCAGCATTTT
TRBV5-1,TRBD2,TRBJ2-5,medium-sized,CASSSGLAGETQYF,TGCGCCAGCAGCTCGGGACTAGCGGGAGAGACCCAGTACTTC
TRBV7-2,.,TRBJ1-5,medium-sized,CASSSFGAGNQPQHF,TGTGCCAGCAGCTCCTTCGGGGCAGGGAATCAGCCCCAGCATTTT
TRBV29-1,TRBD1,TRBJ2-3,.,CSVNPDRVKNTQYF,TGCAGCGTTAATCCTGACAGGGTTAAGAATACGCAGTATTTT
TRBV7-3,TRBD2,TRBJ2-3,.,CASSLNPSGSTDTQYF,TGTGCCAGCAGCTTAAACCCTAGCGGCAGCACAGATACGCAGTATTTT
TRBV28,.,TRBJ2-1,few,CASGGFISYNEQFF,TGTGCCAGCGGGGGTTTCATTTCCTACAATGAGCAGTTCTTC
TRBV28,.,TRBJ2-7,medium-sized,CASSLVAYEQYF,TGTGCCAGCAGTTTGGTGGCCTACGAGCAGTACTTC
TRBV27,TRBD1,TRBJ2-5,.,CASRIYGTDQTQYF,TGTGCCAGCAGGATCTACGGGACAGACCAAACCCAGTACTTC
TRBV2,.,TRBJ2-3,few,CASSLVRDTQYF,TGTGCCAGCAGCCTCGTCCGGGATACGCAGTATTTT
TRBV28,.,TRBJ1-1,.,CASSLHSLGAFF,TGTGCCAGCAGTTTACACTCTTTGGGTGCTTTCTTT
TRBV27,TRBD2,TRBJ2-3,medium-sized,CASRGRADTQYF,TGTGCCAGCCGAGGGAGGGCAGATACGCAGTATTTT
TRBV30,TRBD2,TRBJ2-7,few,CAWSASGTGEQYF,TGTGCCTGGAGTGCTAGCGGGACGGGGGAGCAGTACTTC
TRBV10-3,.,TRBJ2-2,once,CASSPILGTPNTGELFF,TGTGCCAGCAGTCCTATCCTCGGGACACCGAACACCGGGGAGCTGTTTTTT
TRBV10-3,TRBD1,TRBJ1-1,large,CAIMNGQGANTEAFF,TGTGCCATCATGAACGGACAGGGGGCGAACACTGAAGCTTTCTTT
TRBV5-4,TRBD2,TRBJ2-5,once,CASSRLGKREEETQYF,TGTGCCAGCAGCCGGCTGGGAAAGCGGGAGGAAGAGACCCAGTACTTC